This TCR beta chain was profiled in a study of shared clonotypes between healthy human individuals. The study, taken as a whole, reports: Relative to memory subsets, naive subsets generally showed larger estimated richness.

Some clones are missing from TCRdb's copy, which holds only in-frame ones; the method was immunoSEQ multiplex PCR. The repertoire holds some 2.4 million clones, with roughly 93% as singletons. Looked up from germline, CDR1 is LNHDA and CDR2 is SQIVND (reference sequence). Deletions cut 5 bases from V and 6 bases from J, with 23 bases between. This CDR3 region has 17 residues. About this clone: The antigen is undetermined.

The origin of this receptor is a man between 18 and 29 years old in good health. Some clones in this sample may be carry-over from other donors' samples. The chain links TRBV19 to TRBJ2-4; D not certain. Source material: naive CD4+ T cells from PBMCs. The subset here: CD45RA+ positively selected. The CDR3 sequence is CASSVPLSRNGRNIQYF. Written as DNA, the CDR3 is TGTGCCAGTAGTGTGCCCCTTTCGAGGAATGGCAGAAACATTCAGTACTTC.